These T cell receptor beta chains were read from a single sample in a study. TCRdb reanalysed the reads using MiXCR and keeps one entry per CDR3 protein. The sample gives nearly 15,000 distinct CDR3 sequences, approximately 34% of which show up once; roughly 16% is in the top ten. The sequencing sample was made of blood. These receptors all come from a human donor. Each CDR3 is given with its conserved first and last residue. D genes are given only for firm matches. Clone size appears in some rows only: once, few, many, or a class for an expanded clone.

j_call | clone_size | d_call | v_call | cdr3_aa
TRBJ1-3 | medium-sized | NA | TRBV4-2 | CASSQVPSASGNTIYF
TRBJ2-5 | many | NA | TRBV4-3 | CASSQDRGTQYF
TRBJ2-1 | NA | TRBD2 | TRBV4-1 | CASSQERDSLNEQFF
TRBJ2-1 | once | NA | TRBV4-3 | CASSQDRGQGTGEQFF
TRBJ2-7 | medium-sized | NA | TRBV29-1 | CSVYGSQDHEQYF
TRBJ2-7 | NA | NA | TRBV20-1 | CSQDLRGVYEQYF
TRBJ2-2 | NA | TRBD1 | TRBV18 | CASSPWGTGILGELFF
TRBJ2-7 | many | TRBD1 | TRBV4-3 | CASSQEQGSAYEQYF
TRBJ1-3 | medium-sized | NA | TRBV4-3 | CASSQDPPGAGNTIYF
TRBJ1-2 | many | TRBD1 | TRBV30 | CAWSVLGQDLYGYTF
TRBJ1-1 | many | NA | TRBV7-2 | CASSFRWNTEAFF
TRBJ2-1 | few | TRBD2 | TRBV4-3 | CASSHRLAGVIKTNEQFF
TRBJ2-3 | medium-sized | NA | TRBV29-1 | CSVGGGRDTQYF
TRBJ1-1 | NA | NA | TRBV4-3 | CASSQGEGLGVGAEAFF
TRBJ2-1 | few | TRBD2 | TRBV4-3 | CASSQWTSENNEQFF
TRBJ1-2 | many | TRBD1 | TRBV4-3 | CASSHFRGQGNGYTF
TRBJ2-1 | NA | TRBD1 | TRBV9 | CASSLGGTGFSEQFF
TRBJ2-4 | many | TRBD1 | TRBV4-3 | CASSQVKGANIQYF
TRBJ1-6 | medium-sized | NA | TRBV4-2 | CASSQVGSPLHF
TRBJ2-5 | many | NA | TRBV29-1 | CSVGPTTQETQYF
TRBJ1-1 | medium-sized | TRBD1 | TRBV5-1 | CASSLRGPLPRFTEAFF
TRBJ1-1 | many | NA | TRBV4-2 | CASSPSGWPLTLTSTEAFF
TRBJ2-2 | NA | TRBD2 | TRBV14 | CASMGTSGPNTGELFF